Presented here are 27 T cell receptor beta chains from one specimen sequenced in a study of OX40 agonist ivuxolimab in advanced cancers. Generated by immunoSEQ multiplex PCR, the TCRdb table keeps only in-frame clones and is missing some. The sample contains roughly 100,000 clones, approximately 83% of which appear only once. The sample in question was CD4+ or CD8+ T cells sorted from blood, obtained in a trial of the OX40 agonist ivuxolimab. The receptors were gathered from an adult with an advanced solid tumor such as melanoma, head and neck, liver or kidney cancer.

V and J are TRBV6-5 and TRBJ1-1, with TRBD1 as a possible D gene (5 bases). Germline CDR1 reads MNHEY; CDR2 reads SVGAGI. The CDR3 has 14 amino acids. The V gene lost 0 bases and the J gene lost 6 bases, with 11 bases spanning the gap. CDR3 loop: CASSYSNRGSEAFF. The CDR3 DNA is TGTGCCAGCAGTTACTCGAACCGGGGGTCTGAAGCTTTCTTT.

The chain recombines TRBV5-1 with TRBJ1-1, with TRBD1 matching 7 bases. V dropped 4 bases and J dropped 3; count of bases not matched to a gene: 9. CDR1 is SGHRS and CDR2 is YFSETQ in the germline V gene. The CDR3 length is 15 residues. The CDR3 DNA sequence: TGCGCCAGCAGCAGGCGGACAGGTAGGGACACTGAAGCTTTCTTT. As protein: CASSRRTGRDTEAFF.

This chain connects TRBV14 to TRBJ2-7, with D perhaps matching TRBD1 (6 bases). The V end was cut by 1 base, the J end by 3 bases, with 16 bases between. The CDR3 is made up of 16 amino acids. Germline CDR1 reads SGHDN; CDR2 reads FVKESK. CDR3 loop: CASSQAAQGPDYEQYF. The DNA for the CDR3 is TGTGCCAGCAGCCAAGCGGCTCAGGGGCCCGACTACGAGCAGTACTTC.

V is TRBV29-1 and J is TRBJ2-3; a possible D gene is TRBD2 (5 bases). V lost 4 bases and J lost 0, with 8 bases in between. This CDR3 region has 13 residues. CDR1 and CDR2 (germline): SQVTM, ANQGSEA. CDR3 sequence (DNA): TGCAGCGTTGCTAAGCGGAGCACAGATACGCAGTATTTT. It translates to CSVAKRSTDTQYF.

The CDR3 nucleotides are TGTGCCAGCAGAGGAGGGGCGGGCTATGGCTACACCTTC. This gives the protein CASRGGAGYGYTF. The gene calls are TRBV28 and TRBJ1-2, with D possibly matching TRBD1 (5 bases). V was pared by 6 bases and J by 4 bases, with 12 bases between. Germline loops: CDR1 MDHEN, CDR2 SYDVKM. CDR3 length equals 13 residues.

The V call is TRBV9, the J call TRBJ1-2; weak D call: TRBD1 (5 bases). Germline loops: CDR1 SGDLS, CDR2 YYNGEE. There are 16 residues in the CDR3. The V and J ends lost 0 bases and 4 bases respectively, with 16 bases between them. The CDR3 DNA reads TGTGCCAGCAGCGTAGGGATGGGGGGAGTCGGCTATGGCTACACCTTC. It translates to CASSVGMGGVGYGYTF.

The chain couples TRBV4-3 to TRBJ2-3; D is ambiguous. V gave up 4 bases and J gave up 2 bases, with 13 bases separating them. The CDR3 loop spans 15 amino acids. Germline V lookup: CDR1 LGHNA, CDR2 YSLEER. CDR3 in DNA: TGCGCCAGCAGCCGGATGCGATATCCCACAGATACGCAGTATTTT. This sequence encodes CASSRMRYPTDTQYF.

The chain has TRBV12-5 and TRBJ2-5; D possibly matches TRBD1 or TRBD2 (5 bases each). Germline V lookup: CDR1 LGHNT, CDR2 FRNRAP. The CDR3 has 14 amino acids. V shed 2 bases and J shed 5 bases, with 12 bases lying between them. Here the CDR3 DNA reads TGTGCTAGTGGTTTGTCAGGGACGACTGAGACCCAGTACTTC. As protein: CASGLSGTTETQYF.

V and J are TRBV19 and TRBJ2-3; D call uncertain. Germline CDR1 reads LNHDA; CDR2 reads SQIVND (reference sequence). The CDR3 contains 13 residues. The ends were cut back, 6 bases at V and 0 bases at J, with 7 bases in the middle. DNA for the CDR3: TGTGCCAGTAGACTTGGGAGCACAGATACGCAGTATTTT. Translation: CASRLGSTDTQYF.

This sequence joins TRBV5-6 and TRBJ2-4, with 7 bases fitting TRBD1. Germline V gene data show CDR1 as SGHDT and CDR2 as YYEEEE. J gave up 6 bases and V 4 bases, and 7 bases lay outside the gene matches. The length of the CDR3 is 14 residues. The CDR3 loop reads CASSTGVSGNIQYF. For the CDR3, the DNA is TGTGCCAGCAGCACAGGGGTATCCGGAAACATTCAGTACTTC.

This chain links TRBV30 with TRBJ2-7; TRBD1 agrees at 8 bases. The CDR3 runs 16 residues. CDR1 is GTSNPN and CDR2 is SVGIG in the germline V gene (reference sequence). J was trimmed by 7 bases and V by 0 bases; bases with no gene match: 14. The CDR3 sequence is CAWSVKGVRGLPEQYF. DNA for the CDR3: TGTGCCTGGAGTGTAAAAGGCGTCAGGGGGCTCCCAGAGCAGTACTTC.

The gene calls are TRBV28 and TRBJ1-2; 7 positions agree with TRBD1. The CDR3 totals 15 residues. Trimming removed 4 bases from V and 5 bases from J; junction bases left unmatched: 10. CDR1 and CDR2 (germline): MDHEN, SYDVKM. The CDR3 is CASSSPSTGMYGYTF. The CDR3 region has the DNA TGTGCCAGCAGTTCCCCCTCGACAGGGATGTATGGCTACACCTTC.

Worth noting for this clone: The sample has other DNA sequences that encode this CDR3 too. The chain uses TRBV20-1 and TRBJ2-3, with TRBD2 as a possible D gene (5 bases). There are 11 residues in the CDR3. Germline V CDR1 and CDR2: DFQATT, SNEGSKA (reference sequence). Trimming took 1 base from V and 6 from J, leaving 5 bases between them. The CDR3 nucleotides are TGCAGTGCTAGAGGAGGGGATACGCAGTATTTT. It encodes CSARGGDTQYF.

This rearrangement joins TRBV5-1 to TRBJ2-5; 9 bases agree with TRBD2. Germline CDR1 and CDR2: SGHRS and YFSETQ. The CDR3 totals 15 residues. V lost 3 bases and J lost 0; bases outside the gene matches: 3. The CDR3 is CASSSSGAYQETQYF. CDR3 nucleotides: TGCGCCAGCAGCTCTAGCGGGGCCTACCAAGAGACCCAGTACTTC.

A remark on this clone: Other nucleotide sequences in the sample specify the same CDR3. The rearrangement uses TRBV19 and TRBJ2-3, with D perhaps matching TRBD1 (5 bases). Trimming took 1 base from V and 2 from J, leaving 7 bases between them. Germline lookup yields CDR1 LNHDA and CDR2 SQIVND (reference sequence). The CDR3 contains 14 residues. The CDR3 bases are TGTGCCAGTAGTATAGGCAGGGCCACAGATACGCAGTATTTT. Its translation: CASSIGRATDTQYF.

The sample holds one count of this clone. V usage is TRBV27 and J usage is TRBJ2-1; perhaps TRBD2 as D (6 bases). The V end was cut by 5 bases, the J end by 0 bases, with 17 bases between. Germline CDR1 and CDR2: MNHEY and SMNVEV (reference sequence). This CDR3 has 17 amino acids. CDR3 in amino acids: CASSPRLAPISYNEQFF. CDR3 bases: TGTGCCAGCAGTCCTAGGCTAGCGCCTATCTCCTACAATGAGCAGTTCTTC.

There are a few counts of this clone. The chain uses TRBV2 and TRBJ1-4, with a tentative D call TRBD1 (5 bases). The CDR3 has 15 residues. Germline V gene data show CDR1 as SNHLY and CDR2 as FYNNEI. V lost 6 bases and J lost 7, with 18 bases in between. CDR3 region: CASSVTAGLGEKLFF. The CDR3 DNA sequence: TGTGCCAGCAGCGTAACGGCAGGGCTTGGTGAAAAACTGTTTTTT.

This CDR3 reads CASSPPGPQRGGETQYF. Here the CDR3 DNA reads TGTGCCAGCTCACCACCGGGGCCTCAGAGGGGCGGGGAGACCCAGTACTTC. The rearrangement uses TRBV18 and TRBJ2-5; D assignment may be TRBD1 or TRBD2 (5 bases each). The CDR3 is made up of 17 amino acids. The germline V and J ends were trimmed by 0 bases and 5 bases, with 19 bases remaining between them. The germline V gene encodes CDR1 KGHSH and CDR2 LQKENI.

The chain joins TRBV11-3 to TRBJ2-2; 9 nucleotides match TRBD2. The V gene end was trimmed by 5 bases and the J gene end by 8 bases; junction bases not matched to a gene: 3. Germline CDR1 is SGHNT and CDR2 is YENEEA. The CDR3 extends over 13 amino acids. The CDR3 is CASSISGRGELFF. In nucleotides, the CDR3 is TGTGCCAGCAGCATCAGCGGGAGGGGGGAGCTGTTTTTT.

V usage is TRBV25-1 and J usage is TRBJ2-1, with a weak D call TRBD1 (5 bases). The CDR3 is 15 residues long. V was clipped by 2 bases and J by 0 bases, with 8 bases between them. From germline, CDR1 is MGHDK and CDR2 SYGVNS. DNA for the CDR3: TGTGCCAGCAGTGAACTGGACACCTCCTACAATGAGCAGTTCTTC. Protein product: CASSELDTSYNEQFF.

This clone was found a few times. The chain carries TRBV5-6 and TRBJ2-2; D may match TRBD1 or TRBD2 (7 bases each). Per germline, CDR1 SGHDT and CDR2 YYEEEE. The CDR3 extends over 16 amino acids. V was shortened by 2 bases and J by 3 bases, with 14 bases between the two germline ends. CDR3: CASSLPSGGDTGELFF. CDR3 nucleotides: TGTGCCAGCAGCTTACCCTCAGGGGGGGACACCGGGGAGCTGTTTTTT.

The V call is TRBV6-4, the J call TRBJ2-4; D possibly matches TRBD1 or TRBD2 (6 bases each). This CDR3 has 14 residues. The ends were cut back, 7 bases at V and 8 bases at J, with 18 bases in the middle. Germline CDR1 and CDR2: MRHNA and SNTAGT. CDR3 sequence: CASTEEQGGDIQYF. The CDR3 DNA is TGTGCCAGCACCGAGGAACAGGGAGGAGACATTCAGTACTTC.

This chain joins TRBV19 and TRBJ2-2, with TRBD1 matching over 7 bases. The ends lost 1 base at V and 5 bases at J; junction bases unmatched: 4. The CDR3 length is 15 residues. Germline V gene sequence: CDR1 LNHDA, CDR2 SQIVND (reference sequence). CDR3 bases: TGTGCCAGTAGTATAGTGGAGACAGGGACCGGGGAGCTGTTTTTT. Translation: CASSIVETGTGELFF.

This clone turned up a few times. This chain uses TRBV5-1 with TRBJ1-4; D unresolved. CDR3 length equals 14 residues. Per germline, CDR1 SGHRS and CDR2 YFSETQ. V lost 4 bases and J 8 bases, leaving 15 bases between the germline ends. The CDR3 DNA reads TGCGCCAGCAGCGCTGGGAGAGGTGGAGAAAAACTGTTTTTT. This sequence encodes CASSAGRGGEKLFF.

Concerning this clone: Additional DNA sequences in this sample encode the identical CDR3. This chain joins TRBV5-1 and TRBJ2-7, with 8 bases matching TRBD1. Germline trimming cut 4 bases from V and 7 bases from J; bases unmatched to any gene: 10. The germline CDR1 and CDR2 sequences are SGHRS and YFSETQ. The CDR3 spans 14 residues. CDR3 nucleotides: TGCGCCAGCAGCGACTCCGGACAGGGCTATGAGCAGTACTTC. Protein: CASSDSGQGYEQYF.

This clone was observed once. The chain combines TRBV11-3 with TRBJ2-2; possible D gene TRBD2, 6 bases. Looked up from germline, CDR1 is SGHNT and CDR2 is YENEEA. The CDR3 consists of 16 residues. V lost 0 bases, J lost 1 base, and 9 bases lay in between. The CDR3 is CASSLDPAGNTGELFF. The DNA of the CDR3 is TGTGCCAGCAGCTTAGATCCAGCGGGGAACACCGGGGAGCTGTTTTTT.

V gene TRBV7-2 combines with J gene TRBJ1-1; TRBD1 is a possible D gene (5 bases). V was shortened by 5 bases and J by 0 bases, with 10 bases between the two germline ends. Germline V gene data show CDR1 as SGHTA and CDR2 as FQGNSA. The CDR3 extends over 14 amino acids. The CDR3 region is CASSLQGLNTEAFF. DNA of the CDR3: TGTGCCAGCAGCCTTCAGGGTTTGAACACTGAAGCTTTCTTT.